The 12 T cell receptor beta chains below all came from one sample that was sequenced in a study of human thymus T cells. Assay: immunoSEQ multiplex PCR; the TCRdb copy retains only in-frame clones and omits some. The sample gives roughly 54,000 clones, roughly 94% of which show up once; 5.5% to 7% is in the top ten. The source material was blood. The receptors originated from a boy less than two years old with a congenital heart defect but otherwise immunologically healthy.

This clone was seen once. At one end the junction does not follow the germline gene, possibly because of a read error. The chain is built from TRBV9 and TRBJ2-2; maybe TRBD1 (6 bases). The CDR3 is 17 amino acids. Germline values: CDR1 SGDLS, CDR2 YYNGEE. The CDR3 protein is CASSEQQGLANTVELFF. CDR3 coding DNA: TGTGCCAGCAGCGAACAACAGGGATTAGCGAACACCGTGGAGCTGTTTTTT.

V and J are TRBV29-1 and TRBJ1-1, with TRBD1 as a possible D gene (6 bases). The germline V gene has CDR1 SQVTM and CDR2 ANQGSEA. Trimming cost V 7 bases and J 4 bases, with 16 bases left between them. This CDR3 is built from 13 residues. This CDR3 is CSGWGGQGTEAFF. The CDR3 region has the DNA TGCAGCGGCTGGGGGGGGCAGGGCACTGAAGCTTTCTTT.

The CDR3 region has the DNA TGTGCCAGCAGTTACGGAGGGCCCTATGGCTACACCTTC. This encodes CASSYGGPYGYTF. The rearrangement uses TRBV6-6 and TRBJ1-2; no reliable D call. CDR1 and CDR2 from the germline V gene are MNHNY and SVGAGI (reference sequence). Trimming removed 2 bases from V and 4 bases from J, with 8 bases in between. This CDR3 has 13 residues.

This clone was observed a single time. The chain joins TRBV7-9 to TRBJ2-2; tentative D call: TRBD1 (5 bases). Germline V gives CDR1 SEHNR, CDR2 FQNEAQ (reference sequence). Trimming took off 2 bases at V and 8 bases at J, with 18 bases between the two ends. The CDR3 has 16 amino acids. The DNA of the CDR3 is TGTGCCAGCAGCTTACTTCCCACAGGTTATCCTGGGGAGCTGTTTTTT. It translates to CASSLLPTGYPGELFF. The full variable domain, rest sourced from reference TRBV7-9 and TRBJ2-2, is DTGVSQNPRHKITKRGQNVTFRCDPISEHNRLYWYRQTLGQGPEFLTYFQNEAQLEKSRLLSDRFSAERPKGSFSTLEIQRTEQGDSAMYLCASSLLPTGYPGELFFGEGSRLTVL.

The chain carries TRBV29-1 and TRBJ1-1; possibly TRBD1 for D (5 bases). CDR1 SQVTM and CDR2 ANQGSEA come from the germline V gene. V was pared by 4 bases and J by 1 base, with 7 bases between. The CDR3 is 12 residues long. The CDR3 protein is CSVGRGNTEAFF. CDR3 coding DNA: TGCAGCGTTGGGAGGGGGAACACTGAAGCTTTCTTT.

The chain carries TRBV27 and TRBJ1-1; TRBD1 matches 8 bases. V was clipped by 5 bases and J by 5 bases; unmatched bases: 10. The CDR3 spans 15 residues. Germline values: CDR1 MNHEY, CDR2 SMNVEV (reference sequence). The CDR3 coding sequence is TGTGCCAGCAGTACCGACAGGGGCGGTGTGACTGAAGCTTTCTTT. Its protein is CASSTDRGGVTEAFF.

This sequence joins TRBV14 and TRBJ2-1; no clear D. Trimming removed 1 base from V and 7 bases from J, with 8 bases in between. The V gene's germline CDR1 is SGHDN and CDR2 FVKESK. The CDR3 consists of 13 residues. The chain's CDR3 is CASSQGLWNEQFF. Here the CDR3 DNA reads TGTGCCAGCAGCCAAGGTTTATGGAATGAGCAGTTCTTC. Complete variable domain (other parts from reference TRBV14 and TRBJ2-1): EAGVTQFPSHSVIEKGQTVTLRCDPISGHDNLYWYRRVMGKEIKFLLHFVKESKQDESGMPNNRFLAERTGGTYSTLKVQPAELEDSGVYFCASSQGLWNEQFFGPGTRLTVL.

This chain connects TRBV5-6 to TRBJ2-3, with 9 bases aligning to TRBD2. Germline loops: CDR1 SGHDT, CDR2 YYEEEE. This CDR3 has 16 amino acids. V lost 0 bases, J lost 3 bases, and 5 bases stayed unmatched. CDR3 DNA: TGTGCCAGCAGCTTGGATAGCGGGAGTATGACAGATACGCAGTATTTT. Translated, it gives CASSLDSGSMTDTQYF. The entire variable domain, with the rest obtained from reference TRBV5-6 and TRBJ2-3, is as follows: DAGVTQSPTHLIKTRGQQVTLRCSPKSGHDTVSWYQQALGQGPQFIFQYYEEEERQRGNFPDRFSGHQFPNYSSELNVNALLLGDSALYLCASSLDSGSMTDTQYFGPGTRLTVL.

This CDR3 reads CAGDRVEAFF. CDR3 nucleotide sequence: TGTGCCGGAGACAGGGTTGAAGCTTTCTTT. The chain uses TRBV19 and TRBJ1-1; TRBD1 matches 7 bases. The CDR3 loop spans 10 amino acids. The germline gives CDR1 LNHDA, CDR2 SQIVND (reference sequence). V lost 11 bases to trimming and J lost 7 bases; unmatched junction nucleotides: 4.

V usage is TRBV5-1 and J usage is TRBJ2-7; 11 bases align to TRBD2. V lost 1 base to trimming and J lost 4 bases; unmatched junction nucleotides: 10. This CDR3 is 17 amino acids long. Per the germline V gene, CDR1 is SGHRS and CDR2 is YFSETQ. Here the CDR3 DNA reads TGCGCCAGCAGCTTGTCTCTAGCGGGAGGACAAAGTTACGAGCAGTACTTC. Amino acids: CASSLSLAGGQSYEQYF.

V gene TRBV5-4 combines with J gene TRBJ2-5; tentative D call: TRBD1 (6 bases). Trimming shortened V by 4 bases and J by 2 bases, and 18 bases separated the two germline ends. The germline gives CDR1 SGHNT, CDR2 YYREEE (reference sequence). The CDR3 contains 16 residues. CDR3 coding DNA: TGTGCCAGCAGCCGGACGTCGTACAGGGCTCAAGAGACCCAGTACTTC. Its translation is CASSRTSYRAQETQYF.

The chain couples TRBV7-2 to TRBJ2-5, with TRBD1 identical over 7 bases. The germline V gene has CDR1 SGHTA and CDR2 FQGNSA. The CDR3 has 15 amino acids. J was trimmed by 4 bases and V by 2 bases; bases with no gene match: 7. The CDR3 DNA follows: TGTGCCAGCAGCTTAAGGGCAGGGGGTGGAGAGACCCAGTACTTC. Protein product: CASSLRAGGGETQYF.